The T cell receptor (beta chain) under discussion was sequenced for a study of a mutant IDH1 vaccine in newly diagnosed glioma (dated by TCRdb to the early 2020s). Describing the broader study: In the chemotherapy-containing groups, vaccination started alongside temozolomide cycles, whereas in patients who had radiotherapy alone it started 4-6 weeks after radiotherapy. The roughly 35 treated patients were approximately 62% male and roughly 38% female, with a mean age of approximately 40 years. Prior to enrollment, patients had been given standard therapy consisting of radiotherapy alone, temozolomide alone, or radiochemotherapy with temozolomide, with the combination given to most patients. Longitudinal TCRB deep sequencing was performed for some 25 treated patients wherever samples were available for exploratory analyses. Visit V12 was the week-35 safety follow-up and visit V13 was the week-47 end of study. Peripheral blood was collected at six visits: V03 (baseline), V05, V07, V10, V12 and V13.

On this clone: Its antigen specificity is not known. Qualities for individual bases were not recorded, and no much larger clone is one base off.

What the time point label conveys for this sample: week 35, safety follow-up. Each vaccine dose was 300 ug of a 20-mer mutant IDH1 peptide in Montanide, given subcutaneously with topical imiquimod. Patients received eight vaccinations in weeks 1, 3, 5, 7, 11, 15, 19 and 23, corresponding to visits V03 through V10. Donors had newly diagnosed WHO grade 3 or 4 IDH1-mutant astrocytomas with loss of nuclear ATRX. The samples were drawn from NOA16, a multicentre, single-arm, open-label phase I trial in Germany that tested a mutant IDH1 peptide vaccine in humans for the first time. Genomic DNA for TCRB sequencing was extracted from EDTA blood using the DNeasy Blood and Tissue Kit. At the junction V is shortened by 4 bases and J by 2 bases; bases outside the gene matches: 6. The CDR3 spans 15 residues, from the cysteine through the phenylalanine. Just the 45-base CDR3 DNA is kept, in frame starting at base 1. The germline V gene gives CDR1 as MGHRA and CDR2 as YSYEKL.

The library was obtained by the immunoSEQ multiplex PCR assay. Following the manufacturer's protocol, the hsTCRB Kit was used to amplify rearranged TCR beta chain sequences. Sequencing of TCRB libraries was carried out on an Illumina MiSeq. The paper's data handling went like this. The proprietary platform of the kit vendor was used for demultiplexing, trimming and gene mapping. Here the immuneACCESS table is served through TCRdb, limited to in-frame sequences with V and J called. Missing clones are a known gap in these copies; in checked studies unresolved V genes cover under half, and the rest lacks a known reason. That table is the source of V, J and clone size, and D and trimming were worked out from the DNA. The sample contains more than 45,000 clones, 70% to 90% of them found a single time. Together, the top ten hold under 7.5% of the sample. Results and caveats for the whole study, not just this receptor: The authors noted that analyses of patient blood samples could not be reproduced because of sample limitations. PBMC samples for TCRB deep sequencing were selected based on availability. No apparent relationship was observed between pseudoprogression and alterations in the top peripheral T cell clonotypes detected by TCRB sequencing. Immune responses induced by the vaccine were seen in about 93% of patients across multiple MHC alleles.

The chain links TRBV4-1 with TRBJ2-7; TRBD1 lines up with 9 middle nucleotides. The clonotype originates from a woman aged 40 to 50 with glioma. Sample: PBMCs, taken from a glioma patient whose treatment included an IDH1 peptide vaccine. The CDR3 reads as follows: CASSRTGAPTYEQYF. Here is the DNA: TGCGCCAGCAGCCGGACAGGGGCGCCAACCTACGAGCAGTACTTC.